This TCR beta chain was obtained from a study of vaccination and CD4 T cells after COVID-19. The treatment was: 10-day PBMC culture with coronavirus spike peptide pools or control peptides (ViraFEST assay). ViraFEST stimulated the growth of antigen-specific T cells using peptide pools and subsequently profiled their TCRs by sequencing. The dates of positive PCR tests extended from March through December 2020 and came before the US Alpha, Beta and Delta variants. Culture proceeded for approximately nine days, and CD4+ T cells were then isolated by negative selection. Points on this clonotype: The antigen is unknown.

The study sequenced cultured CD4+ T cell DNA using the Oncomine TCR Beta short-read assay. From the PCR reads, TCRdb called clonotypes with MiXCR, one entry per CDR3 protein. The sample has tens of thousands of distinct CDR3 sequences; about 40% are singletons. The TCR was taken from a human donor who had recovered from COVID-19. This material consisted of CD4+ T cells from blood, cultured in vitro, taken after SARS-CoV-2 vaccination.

The CDR3 region has the DNA TGTGCCAGTAGTGGGGGGAAGGGTGTTAGCAATCAGCCCCAGCATTTT. It codes for CASSGGKGVSNQPQHF. The chain uses TRBV19 and TRBJ1-5, with D tentatively TRBD1 (5 bases). The V end was cut by 5 bases, the J end by 0 bases, with 14 bases between. This CDR3 is built from 16 residues. Germline loops: CDR1 LNHDA, CDR2 SQIVND (reference sequence).